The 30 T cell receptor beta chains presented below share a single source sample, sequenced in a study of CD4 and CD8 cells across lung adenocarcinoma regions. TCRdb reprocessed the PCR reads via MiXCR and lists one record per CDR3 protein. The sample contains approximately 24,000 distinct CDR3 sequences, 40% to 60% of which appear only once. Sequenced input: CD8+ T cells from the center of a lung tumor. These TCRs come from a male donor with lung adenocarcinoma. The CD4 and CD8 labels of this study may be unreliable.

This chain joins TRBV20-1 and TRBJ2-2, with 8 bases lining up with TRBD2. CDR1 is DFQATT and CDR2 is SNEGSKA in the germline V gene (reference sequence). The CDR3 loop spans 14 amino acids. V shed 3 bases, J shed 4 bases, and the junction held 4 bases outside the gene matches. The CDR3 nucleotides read TGCAGTGCTAGCGGGAGGGCAGTCACCGGGGAGCTGTTTTTT. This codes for CSASGRAVTGELFF.

The CDR3, as DNA: TGTGCCAGCAGTGAAGCGCGAGAGGCGACCCAGTTCTTC. It translates to CASSEAREATQFF. The chain is built from TRBV6-1 and TRBJ2-1; D uncertain. Germline CDR1 and CDR2: MNHNS and SASEGT. CDR3 length: 13 amino acids. Deletions cut 0 bases from V and 13 bases from J, with 13 bases between.

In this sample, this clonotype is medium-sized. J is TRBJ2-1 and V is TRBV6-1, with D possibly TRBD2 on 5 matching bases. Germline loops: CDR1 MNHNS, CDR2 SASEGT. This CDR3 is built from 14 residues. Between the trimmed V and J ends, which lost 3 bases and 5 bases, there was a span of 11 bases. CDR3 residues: CASSEDWADNEQFF. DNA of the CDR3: TGTGCCAGCAGTGAGGACTGGGCGGACAATGAGCAGTTCTTC.

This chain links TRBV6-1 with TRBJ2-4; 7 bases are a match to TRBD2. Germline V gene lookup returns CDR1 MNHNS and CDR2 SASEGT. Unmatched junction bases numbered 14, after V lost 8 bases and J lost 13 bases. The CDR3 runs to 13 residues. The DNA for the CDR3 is TGTGCCAGCGGGGGGAGGGACCAAAAGATCCAGTACTTC. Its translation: CASGGRDQKIQYF.

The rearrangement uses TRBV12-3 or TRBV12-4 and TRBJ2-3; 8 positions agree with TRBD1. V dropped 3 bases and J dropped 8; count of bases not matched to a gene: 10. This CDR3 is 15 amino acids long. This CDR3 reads CASSFRQGYTGTQYF. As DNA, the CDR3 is TGTGCCAGCAGTTTCAGACAGGGGTACACCGGTACGCAGTATTTT.

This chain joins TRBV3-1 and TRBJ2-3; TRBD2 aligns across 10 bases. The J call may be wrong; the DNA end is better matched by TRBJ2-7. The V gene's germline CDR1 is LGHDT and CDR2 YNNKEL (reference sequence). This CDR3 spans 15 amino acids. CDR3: CASRPGTSVGNEQYF. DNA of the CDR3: TGTGCCAGCAGACCCGGGACTAGCGTGGGGAATGAGCAGTACTTC.

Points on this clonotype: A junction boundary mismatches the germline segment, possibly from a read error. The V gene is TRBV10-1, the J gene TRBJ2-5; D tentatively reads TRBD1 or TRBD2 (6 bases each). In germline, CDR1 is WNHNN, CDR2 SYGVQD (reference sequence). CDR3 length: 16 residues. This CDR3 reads CASGGIGGGAPETQYF. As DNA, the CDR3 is TGCGCCAGCGGGGGGATCGGGGGCGGAGCCCCAGAGACCCAGTATTTC.

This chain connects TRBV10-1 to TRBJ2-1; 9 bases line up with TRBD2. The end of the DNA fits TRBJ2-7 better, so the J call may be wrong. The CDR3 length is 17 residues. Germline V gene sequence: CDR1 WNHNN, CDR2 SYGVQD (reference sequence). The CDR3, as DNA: TGCGCCAGCAGTGAGTCAAATGCGGCGGGAGGGTTGTACGAGCAGTACTTC. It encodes CASSESNAAGGLYEQYF.

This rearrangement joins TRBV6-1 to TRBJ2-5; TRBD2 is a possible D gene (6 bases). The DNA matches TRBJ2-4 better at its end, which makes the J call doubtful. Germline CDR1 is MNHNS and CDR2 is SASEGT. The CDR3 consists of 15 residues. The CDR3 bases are TGTGCCAGGGGCCTTGGGGGGAGTGGGGGAGACATTCAGTACTTC. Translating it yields CARGLGGSGGDIQYF.

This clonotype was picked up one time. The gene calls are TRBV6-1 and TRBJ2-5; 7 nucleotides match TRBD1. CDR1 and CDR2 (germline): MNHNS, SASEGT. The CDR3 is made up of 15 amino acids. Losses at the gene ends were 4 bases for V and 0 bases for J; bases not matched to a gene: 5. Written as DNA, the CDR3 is TGTGCCAGCAGTGCCCGGACAGGTGACCAAGAGACCCAGTACTTC. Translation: CASSARTGDQETQYF.

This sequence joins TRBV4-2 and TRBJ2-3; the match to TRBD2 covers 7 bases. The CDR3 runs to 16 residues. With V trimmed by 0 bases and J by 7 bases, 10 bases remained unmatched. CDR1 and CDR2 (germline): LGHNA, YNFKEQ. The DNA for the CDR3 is TGTGCCAGCAGCCAAGAATGGGAGGGAGGGAGATATACGCAGTATTTT. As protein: CASSQEWEGGRYTQYF.

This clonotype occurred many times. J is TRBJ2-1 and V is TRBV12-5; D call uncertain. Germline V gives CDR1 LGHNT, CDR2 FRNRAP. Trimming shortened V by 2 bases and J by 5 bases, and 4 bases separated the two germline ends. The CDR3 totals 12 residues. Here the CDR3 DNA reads TGTGCTAGTGGTTTGCTTCACAATGAGCAGTTCTTC. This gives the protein CASGLLHNEQFF. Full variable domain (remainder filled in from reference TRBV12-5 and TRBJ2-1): DARVTQTPRHKVTEMGQEVTMRCQPILGHNTVFWYRQTMMQGLELLAYFRNRAPLDDSGMPKDRFSAEMPDATLATLKIQPSEPRDSAVYFCASGLLHNEQFFGPGTRLTVL.

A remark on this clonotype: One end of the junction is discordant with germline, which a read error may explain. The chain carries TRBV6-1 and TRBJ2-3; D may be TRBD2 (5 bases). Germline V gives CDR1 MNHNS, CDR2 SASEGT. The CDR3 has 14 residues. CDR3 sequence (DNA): TGTGCCAGGATGGGCGGGCGTCGCACAGAGACGCAGTATTTC. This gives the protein CARMGGRRTETQYF.

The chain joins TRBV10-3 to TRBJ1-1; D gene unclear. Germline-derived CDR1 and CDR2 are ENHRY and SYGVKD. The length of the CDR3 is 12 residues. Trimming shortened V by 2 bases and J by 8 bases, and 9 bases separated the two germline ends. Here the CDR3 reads CAISEVPPEAFF. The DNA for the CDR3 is TGTGCCATCAGTGAGGTACCTCCAGAAGCTTTCTTT.

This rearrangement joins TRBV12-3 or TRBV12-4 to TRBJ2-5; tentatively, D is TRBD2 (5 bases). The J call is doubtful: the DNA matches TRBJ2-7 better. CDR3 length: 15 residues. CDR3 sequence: CASSLALRKRDEQYF. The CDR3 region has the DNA TGTGCCAGCAGTTTAGCTCTACGAAAGAGGGACGAGCAGTACTTC.

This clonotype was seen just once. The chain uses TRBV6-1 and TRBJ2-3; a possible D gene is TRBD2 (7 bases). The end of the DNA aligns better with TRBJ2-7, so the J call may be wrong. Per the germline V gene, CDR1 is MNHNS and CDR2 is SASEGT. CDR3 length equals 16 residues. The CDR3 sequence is CASRERGGGDPDTQYF. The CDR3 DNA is TGTGCCAGCAGGGAAAGGGGGGGCGGTGACCCAGATACGCAGTACTTC.

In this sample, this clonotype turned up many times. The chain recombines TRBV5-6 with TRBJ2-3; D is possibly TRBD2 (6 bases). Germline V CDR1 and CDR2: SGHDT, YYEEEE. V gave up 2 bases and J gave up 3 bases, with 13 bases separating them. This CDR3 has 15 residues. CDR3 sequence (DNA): TGTGCCAGCAGCTTAGGAGGGAGTGGGACAGATACGCAGTATTTT. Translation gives CASSLGGSGTDTQYF.

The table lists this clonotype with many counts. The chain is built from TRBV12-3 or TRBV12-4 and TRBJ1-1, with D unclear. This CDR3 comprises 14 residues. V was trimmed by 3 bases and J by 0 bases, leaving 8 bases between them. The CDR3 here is CASSFPGLNTEAFF. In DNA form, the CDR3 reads TGTGCCAGCAGTTTCCCTGGATTGAACACTGAAGCTTTCTTT.

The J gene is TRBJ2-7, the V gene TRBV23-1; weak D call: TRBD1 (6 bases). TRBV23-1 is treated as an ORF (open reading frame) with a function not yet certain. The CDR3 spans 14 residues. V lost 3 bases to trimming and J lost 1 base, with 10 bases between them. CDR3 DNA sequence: TGCGCCAGCAGTCAGGTGACAGGATCCTACGAGCAGTACTTC. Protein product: CASSQVTGSYEQYF.

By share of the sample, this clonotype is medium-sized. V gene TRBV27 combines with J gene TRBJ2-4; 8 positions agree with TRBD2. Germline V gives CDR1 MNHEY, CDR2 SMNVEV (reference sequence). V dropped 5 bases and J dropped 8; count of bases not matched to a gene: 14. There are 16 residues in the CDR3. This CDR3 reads CASSVAGGGRGDIQYF. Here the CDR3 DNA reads TGTGCCAGCAGTGTCGCGGGGGGCGGGAGAGGGGACATTCAGTACTTC.

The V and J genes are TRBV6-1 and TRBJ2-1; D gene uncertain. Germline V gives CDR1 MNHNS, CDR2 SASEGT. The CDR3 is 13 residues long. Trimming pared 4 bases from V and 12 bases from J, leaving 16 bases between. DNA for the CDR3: TGTGCCAGCAGTGCGAACTCCCGAATTCGGCAGTTCTTC. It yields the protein CASSANSRIRQFF.

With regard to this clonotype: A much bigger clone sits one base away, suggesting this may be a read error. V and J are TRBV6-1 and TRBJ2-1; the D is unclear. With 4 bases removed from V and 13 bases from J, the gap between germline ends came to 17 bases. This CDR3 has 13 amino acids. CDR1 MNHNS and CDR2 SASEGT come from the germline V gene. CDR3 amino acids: CASSGTRLETQFF. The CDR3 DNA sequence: TGTGCCAGCAGTGGGACCCGGCTGGAGACCCAGTTCTTC.

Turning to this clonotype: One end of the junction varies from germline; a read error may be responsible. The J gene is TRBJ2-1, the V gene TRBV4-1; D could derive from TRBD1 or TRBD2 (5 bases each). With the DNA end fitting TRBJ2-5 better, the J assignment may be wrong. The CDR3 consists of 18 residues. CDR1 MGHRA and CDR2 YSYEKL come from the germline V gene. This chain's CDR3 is CASNQDLPTTREWKTQYF. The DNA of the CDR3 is TGCGCCAGCAACCAAGATCTCCCGACTACCAGGGAATGGAAGACCCAGTACTTC.

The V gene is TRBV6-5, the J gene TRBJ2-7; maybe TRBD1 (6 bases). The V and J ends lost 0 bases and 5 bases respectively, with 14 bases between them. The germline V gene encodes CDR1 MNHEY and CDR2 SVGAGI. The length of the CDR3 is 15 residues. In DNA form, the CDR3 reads TGTGCCAGCAGTTACTCTCTAGGGGGACGGAACGAGCAGTACTTC. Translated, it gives CASSYSLGGRNEQYF.

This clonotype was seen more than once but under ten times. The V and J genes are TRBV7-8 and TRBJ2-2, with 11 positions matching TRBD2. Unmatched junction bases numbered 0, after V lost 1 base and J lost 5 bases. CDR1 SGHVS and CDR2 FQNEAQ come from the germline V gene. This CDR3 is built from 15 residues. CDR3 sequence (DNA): TGTGCCAGCAGCTTAGGGACTAGCGGGACCGGGGAGCTGTTTTTT. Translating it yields CASSLGTSGTGELFF. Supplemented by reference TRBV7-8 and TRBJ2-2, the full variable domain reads GAGVSQSPRYKVAKRGQDVALRCDPISGHVSLFWYQQALGQGPEFLTYFQNEAQLDKSGLPSDRFFAERPEGSVSTLKIQRTQQEDSAVYLCASSLGTSGTGELFFGEGSRLTVL.

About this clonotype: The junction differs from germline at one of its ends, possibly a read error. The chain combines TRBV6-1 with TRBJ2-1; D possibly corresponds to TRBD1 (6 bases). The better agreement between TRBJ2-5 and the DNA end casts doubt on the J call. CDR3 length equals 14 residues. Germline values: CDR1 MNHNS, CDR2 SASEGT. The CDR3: CASRGGLDQDTQYF. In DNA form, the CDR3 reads TGTGCGAGCAGAGGGGGTCTAGACCAAGACACCCAGTACTTC.

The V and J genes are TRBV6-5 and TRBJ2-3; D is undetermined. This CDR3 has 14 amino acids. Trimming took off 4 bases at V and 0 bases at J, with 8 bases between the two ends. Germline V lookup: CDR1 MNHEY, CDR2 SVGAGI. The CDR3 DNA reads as TGTGCCAGCAGTTTCCCAAGTAGCACAGATACGCAGTATTTT. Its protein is CASSFPSSTDTQYF.

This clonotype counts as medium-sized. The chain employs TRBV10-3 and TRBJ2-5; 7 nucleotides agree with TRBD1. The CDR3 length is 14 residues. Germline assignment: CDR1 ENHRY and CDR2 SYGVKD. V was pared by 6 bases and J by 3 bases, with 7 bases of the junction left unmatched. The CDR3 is CAIRASGTEETQYF. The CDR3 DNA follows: TGTGCCATCAGAGCTTCCGGGACAGAAGAGACCCAGTACTTC.

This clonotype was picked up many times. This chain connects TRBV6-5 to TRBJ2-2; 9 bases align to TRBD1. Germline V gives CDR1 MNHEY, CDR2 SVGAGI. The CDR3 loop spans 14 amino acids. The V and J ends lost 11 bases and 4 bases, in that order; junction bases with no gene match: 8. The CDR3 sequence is CAGGTGPLTGELFF. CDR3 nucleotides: TGTGCCGGAGGGACAGGGCCCCTCACCGGGGAGCTGTTTTTT.

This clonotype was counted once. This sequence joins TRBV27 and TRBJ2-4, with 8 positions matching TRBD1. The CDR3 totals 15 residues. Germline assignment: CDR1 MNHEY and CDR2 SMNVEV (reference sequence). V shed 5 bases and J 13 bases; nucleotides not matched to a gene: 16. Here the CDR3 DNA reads TGTGCCAGCAGTATCCTGCAGGGGGCCAAAGACACCCAGTACTTC. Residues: CASSILQGAKDTQYF.